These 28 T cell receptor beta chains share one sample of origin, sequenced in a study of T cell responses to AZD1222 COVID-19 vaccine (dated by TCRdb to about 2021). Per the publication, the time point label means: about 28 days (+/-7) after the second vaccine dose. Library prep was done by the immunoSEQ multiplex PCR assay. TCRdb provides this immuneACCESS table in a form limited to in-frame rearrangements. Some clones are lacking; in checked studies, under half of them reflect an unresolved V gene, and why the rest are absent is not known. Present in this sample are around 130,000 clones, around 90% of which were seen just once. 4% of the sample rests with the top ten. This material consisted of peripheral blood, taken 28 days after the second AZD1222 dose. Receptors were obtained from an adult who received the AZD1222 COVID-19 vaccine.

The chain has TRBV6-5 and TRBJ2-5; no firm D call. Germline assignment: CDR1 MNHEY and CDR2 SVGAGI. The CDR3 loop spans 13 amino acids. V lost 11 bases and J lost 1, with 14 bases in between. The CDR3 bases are TGTGCCTCCCGGGCAGGAATCCAAGAGACCCAGTACTTC. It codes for CASRAGIQETQYF.

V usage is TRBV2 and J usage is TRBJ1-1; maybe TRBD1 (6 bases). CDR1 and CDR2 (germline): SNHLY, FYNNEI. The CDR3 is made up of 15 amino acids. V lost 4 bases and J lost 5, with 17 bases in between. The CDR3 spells CASSVYIQGGTEAFF. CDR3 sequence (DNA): TGTGCCAGCAGTGTTTATATACAGGGAGGAACTGAAGCTTTCTTT.

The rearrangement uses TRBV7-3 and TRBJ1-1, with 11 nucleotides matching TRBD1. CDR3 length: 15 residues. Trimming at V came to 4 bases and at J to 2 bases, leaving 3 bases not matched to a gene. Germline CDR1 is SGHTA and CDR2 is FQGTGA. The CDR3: CASSWTGGGNTEAFF. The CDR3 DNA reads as TGTGCCAGCAGCTGGACAGGGGGCGGTAACACTGAAGCTTTCTTT. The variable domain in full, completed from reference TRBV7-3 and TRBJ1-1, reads GAGVSQTPSNKVTEKGKYVELRCDPISGHTALYWYRQSLGQGPEFLIYFQGTGAADDSGLPNDRFFAVRPEGSVSTLKIQRTERGDSAVYLCASSWTGGGNTEAFFGQGTRLTVV.

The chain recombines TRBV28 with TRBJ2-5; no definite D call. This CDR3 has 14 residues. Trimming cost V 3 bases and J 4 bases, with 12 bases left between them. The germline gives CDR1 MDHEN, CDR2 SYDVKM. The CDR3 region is CASSLDAHGETQYF. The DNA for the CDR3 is TGTGCCAGCAGTTTGGATGCGCATGGAGAGACCCAGTACTTC. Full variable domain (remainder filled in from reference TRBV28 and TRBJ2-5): DVKVTQSSRYLVKRTGEKVFLECVQDMDHENMFWYRQDPGLGLRLIYFSYDVKMKEKGDIPEGYSVSREKKERFSLILESASTNQTSMYLCASSLDAHGETQYFGPGTRLLVL.

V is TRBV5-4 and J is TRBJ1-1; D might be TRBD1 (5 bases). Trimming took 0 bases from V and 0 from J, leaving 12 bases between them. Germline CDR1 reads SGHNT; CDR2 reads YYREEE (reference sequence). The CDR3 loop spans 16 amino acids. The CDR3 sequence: CASSLGVRTLNTEAFF. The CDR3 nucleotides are TGTGCCAGCAGCTTGGGCGTTAGGACACTGAACACTGAAGCTTTCTTT.

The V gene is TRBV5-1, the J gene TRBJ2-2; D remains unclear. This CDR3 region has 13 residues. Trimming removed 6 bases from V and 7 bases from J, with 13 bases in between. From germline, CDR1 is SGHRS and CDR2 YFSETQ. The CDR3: CASIEFGNGELFF. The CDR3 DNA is TGCGCCAGCATAGAGTTCGGAAACGGGGAGCTGTTTTTT.

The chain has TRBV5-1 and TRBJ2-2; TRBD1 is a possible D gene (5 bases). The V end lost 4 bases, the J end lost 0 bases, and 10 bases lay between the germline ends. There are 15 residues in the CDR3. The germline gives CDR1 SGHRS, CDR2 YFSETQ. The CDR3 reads CASSAPTANTGELFF. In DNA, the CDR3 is TGCGCCAGCAGCGCCCCGACAGCGAACACCGGGGAGCTGTTTTTT.

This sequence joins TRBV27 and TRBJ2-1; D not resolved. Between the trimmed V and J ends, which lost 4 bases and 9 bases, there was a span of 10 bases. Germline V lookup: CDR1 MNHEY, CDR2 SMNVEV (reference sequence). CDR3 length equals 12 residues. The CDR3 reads CASSSSGIEQFF. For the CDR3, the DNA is TGTGCCAGCAGTTCATCCGGCATTGAGCAGTTCTTC.

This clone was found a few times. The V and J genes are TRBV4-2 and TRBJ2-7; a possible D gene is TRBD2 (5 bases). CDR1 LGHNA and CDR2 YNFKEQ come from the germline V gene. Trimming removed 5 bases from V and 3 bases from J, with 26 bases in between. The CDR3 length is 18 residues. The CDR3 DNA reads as TGTGCCAGCAGCTTGATTCCCCGTACCGGGGAGCCTTACTACGAGCAGTACTTC. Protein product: CASSLIPRTGEPYYEQYF.

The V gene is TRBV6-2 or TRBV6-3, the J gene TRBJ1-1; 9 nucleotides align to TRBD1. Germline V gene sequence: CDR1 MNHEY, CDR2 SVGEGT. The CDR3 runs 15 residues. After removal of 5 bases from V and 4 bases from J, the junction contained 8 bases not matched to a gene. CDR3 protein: CASSATGGGGTEAFF. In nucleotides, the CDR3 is TGTGCCAGCAGTGCGACAGGGGGAGGCGGCACTGAAGCTTTCTTT.

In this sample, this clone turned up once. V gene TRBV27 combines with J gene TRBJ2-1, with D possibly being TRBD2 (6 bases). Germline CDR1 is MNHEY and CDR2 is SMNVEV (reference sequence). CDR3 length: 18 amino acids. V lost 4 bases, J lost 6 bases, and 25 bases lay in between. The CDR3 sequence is CASSSHILAEPTSNEQFF. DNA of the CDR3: TGTGCCAGCAGTTCGCACATATTAGCGGAACCTACCTCCAATGAGCAGTTCTTC.

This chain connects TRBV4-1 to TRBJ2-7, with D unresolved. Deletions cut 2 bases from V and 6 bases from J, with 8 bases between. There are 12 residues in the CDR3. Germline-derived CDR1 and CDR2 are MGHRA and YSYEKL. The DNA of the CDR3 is TGCGCCAGCAGCCAATTTTACAGCGAGCAGTACTTC. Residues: CASSQFYSEQYF.

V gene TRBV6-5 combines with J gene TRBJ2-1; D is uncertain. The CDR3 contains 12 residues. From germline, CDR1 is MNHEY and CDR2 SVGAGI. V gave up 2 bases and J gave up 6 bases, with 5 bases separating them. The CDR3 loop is CASSYISNEQFF. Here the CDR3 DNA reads TGTGCCAGCAGTTACATTAGCAATGAGCAGTTCTTC.

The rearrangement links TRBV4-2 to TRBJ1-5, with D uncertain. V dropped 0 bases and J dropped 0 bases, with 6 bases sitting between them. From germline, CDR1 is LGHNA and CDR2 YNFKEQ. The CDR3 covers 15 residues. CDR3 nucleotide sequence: TGTGCCAGCAGCCAAGAGGGTTATAGCAATCAGCCCCAGCATTTT. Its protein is CASSQEGYSNQPQHF.

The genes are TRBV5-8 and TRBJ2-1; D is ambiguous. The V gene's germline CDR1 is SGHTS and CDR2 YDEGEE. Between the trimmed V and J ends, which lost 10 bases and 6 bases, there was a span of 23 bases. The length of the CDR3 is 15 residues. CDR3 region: CAFEETDGPANEQFF. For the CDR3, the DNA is TGTGCCTTCGAAGAAACGGACGGGCCGGCCAATGAGCAGTTCTTC.

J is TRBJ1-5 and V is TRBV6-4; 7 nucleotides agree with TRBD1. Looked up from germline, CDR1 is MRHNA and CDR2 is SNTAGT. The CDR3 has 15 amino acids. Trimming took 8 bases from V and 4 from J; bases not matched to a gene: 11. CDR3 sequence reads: CASGPGTESNQPQHF. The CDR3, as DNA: TGTGCCAGCGGACCCGGGACAGAAAGTAATCAGCCCCAGCATTTT.

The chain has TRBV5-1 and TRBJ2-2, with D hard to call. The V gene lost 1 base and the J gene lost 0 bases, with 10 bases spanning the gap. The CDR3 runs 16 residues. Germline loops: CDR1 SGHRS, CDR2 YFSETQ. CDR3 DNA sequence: TGCGCCAGCAGCTTGCCTCTTTTCGCGAACACCGGGGAGCTGTTTTTT. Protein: CASSLPLFANTGELFF.

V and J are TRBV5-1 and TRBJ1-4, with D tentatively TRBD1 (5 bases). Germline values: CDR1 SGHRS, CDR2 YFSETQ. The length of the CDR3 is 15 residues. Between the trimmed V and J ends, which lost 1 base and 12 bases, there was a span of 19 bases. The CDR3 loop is CASSLQPGLSSELFF. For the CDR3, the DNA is TGCGCCAGCAGCTTGCAACCGGGACTCTCCTCGGAACTGTTTTTT.

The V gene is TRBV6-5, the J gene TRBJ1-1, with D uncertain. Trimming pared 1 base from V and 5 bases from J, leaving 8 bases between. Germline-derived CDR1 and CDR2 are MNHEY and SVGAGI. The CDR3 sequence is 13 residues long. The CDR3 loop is CASSYFAQTEAFF. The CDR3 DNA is TGTGCCAGCAGTTACTTCGCACAGACTGAAGCTTTCTTT.

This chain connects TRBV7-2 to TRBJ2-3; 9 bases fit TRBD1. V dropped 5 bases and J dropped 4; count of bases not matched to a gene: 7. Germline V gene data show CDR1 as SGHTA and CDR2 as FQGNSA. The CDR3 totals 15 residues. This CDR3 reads CASSVTGGMSDTQYF. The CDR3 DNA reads TGTGCCAGCAGCGTCACAGGGGGCATGTCAGATACGCAGTATTTT.

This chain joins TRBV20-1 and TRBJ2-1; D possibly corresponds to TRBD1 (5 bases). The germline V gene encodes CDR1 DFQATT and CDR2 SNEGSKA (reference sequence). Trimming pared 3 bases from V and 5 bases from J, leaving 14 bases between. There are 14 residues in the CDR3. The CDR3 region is CSASRAGHDNEQFF. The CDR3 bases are TGCAGTGCTAGTCGGGCAGGGCACGACAATGAGCAGTTCTTC.

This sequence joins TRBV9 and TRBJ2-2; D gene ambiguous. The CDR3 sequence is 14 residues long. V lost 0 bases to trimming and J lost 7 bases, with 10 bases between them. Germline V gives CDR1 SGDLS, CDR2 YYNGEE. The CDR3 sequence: CASSVATGVGELFF. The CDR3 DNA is TGTGCCAGCAGCGTAGCTACTGGAGTCGGGGAGCTGTTTTTT.

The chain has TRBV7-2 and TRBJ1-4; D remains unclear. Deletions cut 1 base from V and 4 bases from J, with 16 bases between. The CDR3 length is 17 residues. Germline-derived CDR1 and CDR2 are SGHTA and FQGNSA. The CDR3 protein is CASSLVGQAILNEKLFF. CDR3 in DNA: TGTGCCAGCAGCTTAGTAGGCCAGGCGATTCTTAATGAAAAACTGTTTTTT.

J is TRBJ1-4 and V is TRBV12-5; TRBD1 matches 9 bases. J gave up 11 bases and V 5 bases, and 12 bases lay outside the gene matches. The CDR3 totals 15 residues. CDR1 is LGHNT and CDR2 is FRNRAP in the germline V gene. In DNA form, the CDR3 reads TGTGCTAGTGGTCCTGGACAGGGGCTTAATGGTAAACTGTTTTTT. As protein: CASGPGQGLNGKLFF.

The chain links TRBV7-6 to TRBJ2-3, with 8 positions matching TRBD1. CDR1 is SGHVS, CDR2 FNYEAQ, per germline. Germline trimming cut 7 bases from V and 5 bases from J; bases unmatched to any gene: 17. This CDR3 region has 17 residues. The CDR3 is CASTSSWPGQGQDTQYF. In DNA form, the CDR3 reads TGTGCCAGCACCTCGAGTTGGCCCGGACAGGGACAAGATACGCAGTATTTT.

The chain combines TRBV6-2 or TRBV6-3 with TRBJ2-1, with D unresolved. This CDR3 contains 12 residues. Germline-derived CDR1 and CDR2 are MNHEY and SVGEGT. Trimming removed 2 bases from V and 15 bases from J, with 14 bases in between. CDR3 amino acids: CASSYTVWDLFF. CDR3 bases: TGTGCCAGCAGTTACACGGTGTGGGATCTGTTCTTC.

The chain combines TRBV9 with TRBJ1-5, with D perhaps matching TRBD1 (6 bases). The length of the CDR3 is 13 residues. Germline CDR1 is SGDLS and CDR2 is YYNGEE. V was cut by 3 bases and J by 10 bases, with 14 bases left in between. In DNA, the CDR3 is TGTGCCAGCAGCGAACAGGGACGGGAACCCCAGCATTTT. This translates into CASSEQGREPQHF.

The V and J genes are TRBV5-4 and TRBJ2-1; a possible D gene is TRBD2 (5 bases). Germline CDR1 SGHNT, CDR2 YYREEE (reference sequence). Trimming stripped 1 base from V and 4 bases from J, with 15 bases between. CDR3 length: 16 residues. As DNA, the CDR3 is TGTGCCAGCAGCTTGTTTGGAGGTCGGACGTACAATGAGCAGTTCTTC. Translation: CASSLFGGRTYNEQFF.